These T cell receptor beta chains were read from a single sample in a study of CD8+ T cells in alopecia areata. The method was immunoSEQ multiplex PCR; TCRdb's version includes in-frame clones alone and lacks a portion of them. The data contain 120,000 to 150,000 clones, around 87% of them singletons. The sample here was CD8+ T cells sorted from blood, taken at week 0. The receptor set was obtained from a human donor with alopecia areata. Each CDR3 is given with its conserved first and last residue. A D gene is named only where the DNA matches it firmly. Clone size, where shown, is once, few, many, or a class for clones that have expanded.

v_gene	d_gene	j_gene	len	abundance	CDR3aa	CDR3nt
TRBV27	NA	TRBJ2-7	16	NA	CASSLSEGLVSYEQYF	TGTGCCAGCAGTTTATCGGAGGGACTGGTCTCCTACGAGCAGTACTTC
TRBV29-1	NA	TRBJ2-1	12	NA	CSSGRVGNEQFF	TGCAGCTCAGGGCGCGTCGGCAATGAGCAGTTCTTC
TRBV29-1	TRBD2	TRBJ2-7	15	NA	CSVEGGGDTAYEQYF	TGCAGCGTTGAAGGCGGGGGGGATACCGCCTACGAGCAGTACTTC
TRBV14	TRBD2	TRBJ2-3	17	NA	CASSQGFGLAGTDTQYF	TGTGCCAGCAGCCAAGGTTTTGGACTAGCGGGCACAGATACGCAGTATTTT
TRBV19	TRBD2	TRBJ2-7	14	NA	CASSTGGRAYEQYF	TGTGCCAGTAGTACAGGCGGGAGGGCCTACGAGCAGTACTTC
TRBV5-1	NA	TRBJ1-1	13	NA	CASSLAASTEAFF	TGCGCCAGCAGCTTGGCCGCTAGTACTGAAGCTTTCTTT
TRBV5-5	NA	TRBJ2-1	13	NA	CASSLGQGNEQFF	TGTGCCAGCAGCTTGGGGCAGGGTAATGAGCAGTTCTTC
TRBV19	NA	TRBJ2-1	14	NA	CASSIIQGYNEQFF	TGTGCCAGTAGTATCATCCAGGGATACAATGAGCAGTTCTTC
TRBV5-1	TRBD1	TRBJ1-1	14	NA	CASTREDRGTEAFF	TGCGCCAGCACCCGCGAAGACAGGGGCACTGAAGCTTTCTTT
TRBV4-1	NA	TRBJ2-1	15	once	CASSQGAPVYNEQFF	TGCGCCAGCAGCCAAGGGGCACCAGTATACAATGAGCAGTTCTTC
TRBV29-1	NA	TRBJ1-1	12	NA	CSVVAVNTEAFF	TGCAGCGTTGTGGCGGTAAACACTGAAGCTTTCTTT
TRBV10-2	TRBD1	TRBJ2-7	16	NA	CASSEAGTGATYEQYF	TGCGCCAGCAGTGAGGCCGGGACAGGGGCAACCTACGAGCAGTACTTC
TRBV23-1	TRBD1	TRBJ1-1	15	once	CATGTVAVMNTEAFF	TGCGCCACAGGGACAGTCGCTGTTATGAACACTGAAGCTTTCTTT